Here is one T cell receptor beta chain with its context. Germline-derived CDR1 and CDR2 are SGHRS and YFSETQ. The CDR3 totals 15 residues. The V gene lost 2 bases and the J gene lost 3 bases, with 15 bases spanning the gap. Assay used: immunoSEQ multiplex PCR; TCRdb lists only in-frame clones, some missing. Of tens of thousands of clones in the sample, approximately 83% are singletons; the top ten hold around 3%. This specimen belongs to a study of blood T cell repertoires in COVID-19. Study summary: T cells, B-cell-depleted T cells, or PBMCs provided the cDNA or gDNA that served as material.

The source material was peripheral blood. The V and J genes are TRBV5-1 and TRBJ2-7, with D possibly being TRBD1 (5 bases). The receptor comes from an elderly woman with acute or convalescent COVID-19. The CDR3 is CASSFRTGINYEQYF. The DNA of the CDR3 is TGCGCCAGCAGCTTCCGTACAGGAATTAACTACGAGCAGTACTTC. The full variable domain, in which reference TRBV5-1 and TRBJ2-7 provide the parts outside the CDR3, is KAGVTQTPRYLIKTRGQQVTLSCSPISGHRSVSWYQQTPGQGLQFLFEYFSETQRNKGNFPGRFSGRQFSNSRSEMNVSTLELGDSALYLCASSFRTGINYEQYFGPGTRLTVT.